The 17 T cell receptor beta chains presented below share a single source sample, sequenced in a study of shared clonotypes between healthy human individuals. Repertoires were generated with immunoSEQ multiplex PCR, while TCRdb's copy carries only in-frame clones and drops some. The sample contains 650,000 to 700,000 clones, about 92% of which appear only once. Sequencing was performed on memory CD8+ T cells from PBMCs. Subset here: CD45RO+ cells pooled with CCR7-negative TemRA cells. These receptors came from a man younger than 35 in good health. Some clones in this sample may be carry-over from other donors' samples.

The CDR3 loop is CASSPRDYEQYF. The CDR3, as DNA: TGTGCCAGCTCACCGCGAGACTACGAGCAGTACTTC. J is TRBJ2-7 and V is TRBV18; D is unclear. Looked up from germline, CDR1 is KGHSH and CDR2 is LQKENI. CDR3 length: 12 amino acids. V lost 3 bases and J 3 bases, leaving 6 bases between the germline ends.

The V call is TRBV14, the J call TRBJ2-2, with 8 bases matching TRBD2. CDR1 is SGHDN, CDR2 FVKESK, per germline. Trimming at V came to 3 bases and at J to 4 bases, leaving 4 bases not matched to a gene. This CDR3 has 15 residues. The CDR3 region has the DNA TGTGCCAGCAGCCATTATCGGGAGGGCACCGGGGAGCTGTTTTTT. Its protein product is CASSHYREGTGELFF. The whole variable domain, remainder taken from reference TRBV14 and TRBJ2-2, is EAGVTQFPSHSVIEKGQTVTLRCDPISGHDNLYWYRRVMGKEIKFLLHFVKESKQDESGMPNNRFLAERTGGTYSTLKVQPAELEDSGVYFCASSHYREGTGELFFGEGSRLTVL.

V and J are TRBV18 and TRBJ2-7; D is ambiguous. The CDR3 extends over 13 amino acids. V gave up 3 bases and J gave up 0 bases, with 6 bases separating them. Germline CDR1 KGHSH, CDR2 LQKENI. The CDR3 DNA is TGTGCCAGCTCACCGGCTACCTCCTACGAGCAGTACTTC. It is translated as CASSPATSYEQYF.

The chain uses TRBV7-9 and TRBJ2-7, with a possible D match to TRBD1 (5 bases). Germline values: CDR1 SEHNR, CDR2 FQNEAQ (reference sequence). The CDR3 loop spans 14 amino acids. Trimming pared 2 bases from V and 3 bases from J, leaving 11 bases between. The CDR3 spells CASSLRGTLYEQYF. CDR3 bases: TGTGCCAGCAGCTTAAGGGGCACACTCTACGAGCAGTACTTC.

The chain links TRBV14 to TRBJ2-5; the match to TRBD2 covers 10 bases. CDR3 length equals 17 residues. Trimming cost V 3 bases and J 7 bases; bases outside gene matches: 14. The germline gives CDR1 SGHDN, CDR2 FVKESK. Written as DNA, the CDR3 is TGTGCCAGCAGCCAGGTGCCGGCTAGCGGGAGCGGAGGGACCCAGTACTTC. Translated: CASSQVPASGSGGTQYF. The full variable domain, in which reference TRBV14 and TRBJ2-5 provide the parts outside the CDR3, is EAGVTQFPSHSVIEKGQTVTLRCDPISGHDNLYWYRRVMGKEIKFLLHFVKESKQDESGMPNNRFLAERTGGTYSTLKVQPAELEDSGVYFCASSQVPASGSGGTQYFGPGTRLLVL.

The chain's CDR3 is CASSLVRFGTTYEQYF. As DNA, the CDR3 is TGTGCCAGCAGCTTAGTTCGTTTCGGGACCACCTACGAGCAGTACTTC. The chain couples TRBV7-8 to TRBJ2-7, with D tentatively TRBD1 or TRBD2 (5 bases each). The CDR3 contains 16 residues. Deletions cut 1 base from V and 2 bases from J, with 15 bases between. Germline V CDR1 and CDR2: SGHVS, FQNEAQ.

The V gene is TRBV30, the J gene TRBJ1-6; D gene unclear. Germline CDR1 is GTSNPN and CDR2 is SVGIG (reference sequence). V lost 3 bases and J 9 bases, leaving 15 bases between the germline ends. The CDR3 loop spans 14 amino acids. The CDR3 DNA is TGTGCCTGGAGCGCGACGGGGTTCGGTTCACCCCTCCACTTT. Its protein is CAWSATGFGSPLHF.

The chain joins TRBV7-9 to TRBJ2-7; TRBD1 matches 9 bases. CDR1 and CDR2 (germline): SEHNR, FQNEAQ (reference sequence). Losses at the gene ends were 5 bases for V and 3 bases for J; bases not matched to a gene: 5. The CDR3 is 14 amino acids. The CDR3 reads CASSARDRVYEQYF. CDR3 DNA sequence: TGTGCCAGCAGCGCGCGGGACAGGGTCTACGAGCAGTACTTC.

The rearrangement uses TRBV6-9 and TRBJ2-4; 7 bases align to TRBD2. The V gene's germline CDR1 is MNHGY and CDR2 SVAAGI. The CDR3 totals 16 residues. Trimming took 10 bases from V and 3 from J; bases not matched to a gene: 15. The CDR3: CATPSPAGVVKNIQYF. CDR3 nucleotide sequence: TGTGCCACCCCATCGCCCGCGGGGGTGGTCAAAAACATTCAGTACTTC.

The chain has TRBV15 and TRBJ2-1; no clear D. The CDR3 has 12 residues. CDR1 and CDR2 (germline): LNHNV, YYDKDF (reference sequence). Trimming stripped 5 bases from V and 2 bases from J, with 4 bases between. The CDR3 DNA follows: TGTGCCACCAGCGGACCCTACAATGAGCAGTTCTTC. Its translation is CATSGPYNEQFF.

This chain links TRBV9 with TRBJ1-1; no definite D call. The germline gives CDR1 SGDLS, CDR2 YYNGEE. Trimming pared 5 bases from V and 1 base from J, leaving 12 bases between. The CDR3 is made up of 14 amino acids. CDR3 nucleotides: TGTGCCAGCAGTGCCTTCGGCCGGAACACTGAAGCTTTCTTT. This codes for CASSAFGRNTEAFF.

The rearrangement uses TRBV18 and TRBJ2-5; 11 bases match TRBD1. V trimming: 3 bases; J trimming: 2 bases; junction bases outside the gene matches: 2. The CDR3 extends over 15 amino acids. Germline CDR1 is KGHSH and CDR2 is LQKENI. The CDR3 DNA follows: TGTGCCAGCTCACCCGGGGACAGGGGGCAAGAGACCCAGTACTTC. Residues: CASSPGDRGQETQYF.

The rearrangement joins TRBV28 to TRBJ1-1; unclear D gene. Germline CDR1 reads MDHEN; CDR2 reads SYDVKM. The CDR3 has 13 amino acids. The ends were cut back, 3 bases at V and 11 bases at J, with 16 bases in the middle. CDR3 in DNA: TGTGCCAGCAGTTTCCATGCGCGGGTAGGGGCTTTCTTT. Its translation: CASSFHARVGAFF.

The chain employs TRBV2 and TRBJ1-1; perhaps TRBD1 as D (5 bases). The CDR3 spans 16 residues. Germline CDR1 SNHLY, CDR2 FYNNEI. V was trimmed by 3 bases and J by 5 bases, leaving 19 bases between them. This CDR3 reads CASSDRTGRGSTEAFF. Here the CDR3 DNA reads TGTGCCAGCAGTGATAGAACAGGCCGGGGGTCTACTGAAGCTTTCTTT.

CDR3 residues: CASSLGLRQGANYGYTF. CDR3 bases: TGTGCCAGCAGCTTAGGCCTGAGACAGGGAGCTAACTATGGCTACACCTTC. The chain employs TRBV13 and TRBJ1-2; 7 positions match TRBD1. The V gene end was trimmed by 0 bases and the J gene end by 0 bases; junction bases not matched to a gene: 7. The germline V gene has CDR1 PRHDT and CDR2 FYEKMQ (reference sequence). This CDR3 comprises 17 residues.

The rearrangement links TRBV9 to TRBJ2-1, with D unresolved. V gave up 4 bases and J gave up 7 bases, with 18 bases separating them. The CDR3 is 15 amino acids. CDR1 and CDR2 (germline): SGDLS, YYNGEE. The CDR3: CASSWSGTAPNEQFF. Written as DNA, the CDR3 is TGTGCCAGCAGCTGGTCAGGAACGGCCCCAAATGAGCAGTTCTTC.

V gene TRBV6-1 combines with J gene TRBJ2-5; 13 nucleotides agree with TRBD2. The J segment lost 5 bases and the V segment lost 3 bases, leaving 12 bases of the junction unmatched. The CDR3 consists of 18 residues. Germline V gene sequence: CDR1 MNHNS, CDR2 SASEGT. The CDR3 bases are TGTGCCAGCAGTGATCACGAGGGGACTAGCGGGACGAGGGAGACCCAGTACTTC. This sequence encodes CASSDHEGTSGTRETQYF.